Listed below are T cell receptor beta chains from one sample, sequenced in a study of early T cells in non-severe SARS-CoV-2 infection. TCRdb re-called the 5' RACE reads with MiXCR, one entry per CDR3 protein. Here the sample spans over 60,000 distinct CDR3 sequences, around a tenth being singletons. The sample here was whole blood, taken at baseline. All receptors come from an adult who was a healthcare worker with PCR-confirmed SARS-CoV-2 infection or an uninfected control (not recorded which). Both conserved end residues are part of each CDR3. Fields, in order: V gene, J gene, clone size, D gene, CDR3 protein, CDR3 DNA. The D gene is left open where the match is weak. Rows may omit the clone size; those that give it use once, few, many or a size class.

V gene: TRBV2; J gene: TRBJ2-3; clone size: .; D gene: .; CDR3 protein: CASSDLLPLTDTQYF; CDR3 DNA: TGTGCCAGCAGTGATTTATTACCTCTCACAGATACGCAGTATTTT
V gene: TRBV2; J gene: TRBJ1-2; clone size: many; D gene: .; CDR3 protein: CASTLDGGPYGYTF; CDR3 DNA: TGTGCCAGCACCCTTGACGGGGGCCCCTATGGCTACACCTTC
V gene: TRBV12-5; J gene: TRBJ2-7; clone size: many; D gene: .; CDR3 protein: CASGPSGPYEQYF; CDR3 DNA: TGTGCTAGTGGTCCCTCGGGGCCCTACGAGCAGTACTTC
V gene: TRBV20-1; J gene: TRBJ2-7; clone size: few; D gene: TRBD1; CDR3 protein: CSAKWTGYEQYF; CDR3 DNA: TGCAGTGCTAAGTGGACAGGGTACGAGCAGTACTTC
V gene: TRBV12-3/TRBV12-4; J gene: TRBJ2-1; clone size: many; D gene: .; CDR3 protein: CASRQGEAEQFF; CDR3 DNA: TGTGCCAGCAGGCAAGGGGAGGCTGAGCAGTTCTTC
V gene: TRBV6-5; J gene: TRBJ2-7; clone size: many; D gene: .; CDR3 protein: CASSYQGSYEQYF; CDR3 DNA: TGTGCCAGCAGTTATCAGGGTTCCTACGAGCAGTACTTC
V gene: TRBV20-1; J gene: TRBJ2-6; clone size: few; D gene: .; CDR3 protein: CSATGARGANVLTF; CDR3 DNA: TGCAGTGCTACCGGAGCCCGCGGGGCCAACGTCCTGACTTTC
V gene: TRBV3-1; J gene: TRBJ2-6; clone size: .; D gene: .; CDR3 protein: CASSQMGTGANVLTF; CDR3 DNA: TGTGCCAGCAGCCAAATGGGGACTGGGGCCAACGTCCTGACTTTC
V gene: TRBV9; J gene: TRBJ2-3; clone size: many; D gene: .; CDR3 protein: CASSVGGSTDTQYF; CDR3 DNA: TGTGCCAGCAGCGTAGGCGGAAGCACAGATACGCAGTATTTT
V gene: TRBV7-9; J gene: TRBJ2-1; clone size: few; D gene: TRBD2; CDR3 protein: CASSLGLAGDVEQFF; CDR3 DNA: TGTGCCAGCAGCTTAGGACTAGCGGGGGACGTGGAGCAGTTCTTC
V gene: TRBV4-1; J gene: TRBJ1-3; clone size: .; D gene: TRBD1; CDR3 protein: CASSNSVGQAAVTTSGNTIYF; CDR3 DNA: TGCGCCAGCAGCAATTCCGTTGGACAGGCCGCTGTAACTACCTCTGGAAACACCATATATTTT
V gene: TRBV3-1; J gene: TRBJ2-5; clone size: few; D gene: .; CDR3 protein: CASSQDWGEETQYF; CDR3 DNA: TGTGCCAGCAGCCAAGACTGGGGGGAAGAGACCCAGTACTTC
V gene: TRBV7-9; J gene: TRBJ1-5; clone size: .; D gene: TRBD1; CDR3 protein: CASSPPGTVNQPQHF; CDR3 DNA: TGTGCCAGCAGCCCCCCCGGGACAGTCAATCAGCCCCAGCATTTT
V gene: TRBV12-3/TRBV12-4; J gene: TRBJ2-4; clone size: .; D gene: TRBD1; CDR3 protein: CASSYKGARDIQYF; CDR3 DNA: TGTGCCAGCAGTTACAAGGGGGCAAGGGACATTCAGTACTTC
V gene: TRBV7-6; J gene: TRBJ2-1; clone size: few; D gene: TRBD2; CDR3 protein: CASSLPRSGGSNEQFF; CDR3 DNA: TGTGCCAGCAGCTTACCTAGAAGCGGGGGGTCCAATGAGCAGTTCTTC
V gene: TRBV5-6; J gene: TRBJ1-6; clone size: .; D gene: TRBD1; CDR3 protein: CASSLRDRDSPLHF; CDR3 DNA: TGTGCCAGCAGCTTGCGGGACAGGGATTCACCCCTCCACTTT
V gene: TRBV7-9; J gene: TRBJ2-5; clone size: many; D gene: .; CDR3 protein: CASTVAETQYF; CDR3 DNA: TGTGCCAGCACCGTTGCGGAGACCCAGTACTTC
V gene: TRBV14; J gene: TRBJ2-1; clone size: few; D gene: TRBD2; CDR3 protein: CASSQVRTSGEQFF; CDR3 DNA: TGTGCCAGCAGCCAAGTGAGAACTAGCGGAGAGCAGTTCTTC
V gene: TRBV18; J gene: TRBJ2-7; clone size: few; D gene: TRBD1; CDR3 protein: CASSPGTASEQYF; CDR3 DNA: TGTGCCAGCTCACCCGGGACAGCAAGCGAGCAGTACTTC
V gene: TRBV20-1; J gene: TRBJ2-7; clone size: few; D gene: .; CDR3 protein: CSARGDRSSYEQYF; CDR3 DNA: TGCAGTGCTAGGGGAGACAGGTCTTCCTACGAGCAGTACTTC
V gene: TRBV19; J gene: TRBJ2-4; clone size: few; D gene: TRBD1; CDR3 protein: CASSIDLDRGLAKNIQYF; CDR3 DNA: TGTGCCAGTAGTATAGATCTTGACAGGGGGCTCGCCAAAAACATTCAGTACTTC
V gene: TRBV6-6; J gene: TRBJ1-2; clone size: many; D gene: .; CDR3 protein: CASSSPFRNYGYTF; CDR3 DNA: TGTGCCAGCAGTTCACCGTTTAGAAACTATGGCTACACCTTC
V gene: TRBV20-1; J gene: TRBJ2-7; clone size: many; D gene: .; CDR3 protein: CSATLDHSLPPEQYF; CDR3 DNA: TGCAGTGCTACTCTAGACCACTCCCTACCGCCAGAGCAGTACTTC
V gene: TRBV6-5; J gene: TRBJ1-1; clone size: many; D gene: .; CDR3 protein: CATADVVNTEAFF; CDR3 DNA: TGTGCCACCGCCGACGTTGTGAACACTGAAGCTTTCTTT
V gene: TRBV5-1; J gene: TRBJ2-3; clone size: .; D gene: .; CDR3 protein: CASSLGGTTGQFTDTQYF; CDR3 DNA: TGCGCCAGCAGCTTGGGGGGTACTACTGGACAGTTCACAGATACGCAGTATTTT
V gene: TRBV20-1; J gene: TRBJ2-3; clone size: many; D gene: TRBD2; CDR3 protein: CSAAIAGGPTDTQYF; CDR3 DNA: TGCAGTGCTGCTATAGCGGGGGGGCCAACAGATACGCAGTATTTT
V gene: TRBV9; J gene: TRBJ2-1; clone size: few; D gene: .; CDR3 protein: CASRRGDNEQFF; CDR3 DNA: TGTGCCAGCAGAAGAGGGGACAATGAGCAGTTCTTC
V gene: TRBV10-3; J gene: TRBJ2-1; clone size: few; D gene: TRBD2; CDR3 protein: CAISETLAGGRYNEQFF; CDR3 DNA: TGTGCCATCAGTGAGACCCTAGCGGGGGGCAGGTACAATGAGCAGTTCTTC
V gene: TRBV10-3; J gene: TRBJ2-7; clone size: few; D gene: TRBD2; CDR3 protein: CAISPRLASYEQYF; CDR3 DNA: TGTGCCATCAGCCCCCGACTAGCGTCCTACGAGCAGTACTTC
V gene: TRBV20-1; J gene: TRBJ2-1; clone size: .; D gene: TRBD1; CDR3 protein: CSVGQGANEQFF; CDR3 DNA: TGCAGTGTAGGGCAGGGGGCGAATGAGCAGTTCTTC
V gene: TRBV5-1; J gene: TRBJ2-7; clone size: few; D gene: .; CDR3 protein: CASSPAAATYEQYF; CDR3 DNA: TGCGCCAGCAGCCCCGCGGCGGCGACCTACGAGCAGTACTTC
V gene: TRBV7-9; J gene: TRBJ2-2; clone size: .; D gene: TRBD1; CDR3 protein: CASSSGWGQGSGELFF; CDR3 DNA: TGTGCCAGCAGCTCCGGATGGGGACAGGGTTCCGGGGAGCTGTTTTTT